These 26 T cell receptor beta chains came from one sample sequenced in a study of immune evolution from preneoplasia to lung adenocarcinoma. The table came from immunoSEQ multiplex PCR; TCRdb's copy has only in-frame clones and leaves some out. The data contain 5,600 or so clones, about 70% of them singletons. The sequencing sample was made of FFPE lung adenocarcinoma in situ tissue. These receptor sequences come from a person between 60 and 80 years old with lung adenocarcinoma.

The rearrangement uses TRBV5-1 and TRBJ1-1; D remains ambiguous. Germline CDR1 is SGHRS and CDR2 is YFSETQ. The V end lost 1 base, the J end lost 1 base, and 11 bases lay between the germline ends. CDR3 length equals 15 residues. The CDR3 here is CASSLKMGANTEAFF. The CDR3 DNA reads TGCGCCAGCAGCTTGAAGATGGGTGCGAACACTGAAGCTTTCTTT.

This chain connects TRBV6-5 to TRBJ2-5, with D uncertain. The CDR3 length is 13 residues. Germline V gene data show CDR1 as MNHEY and CDR2 as SVGAGI. Trimming took off 6 bases at V and 4 bases at J, with 12 bases between the two ends. The CDR3 protein is CASSPPDVETQYF. CDR3 nucleotide sequence: TGTGCCAGCAGCCCCCCGGACGTAGAGACCCAGTACTTC.

The chain carries TRBV5-1 and TRBJ2-7; TRBD1 matches 8 bases. Trimming at V came to 4 bases and at J to 3 bases, leaving 9 bases not matched to a gene. The length of the CDR3 is 15 residues. Germline-derived CDR1 and CDR2 are SGHRS and YFSETQ. The CDR3: CASSPDRELRYEQYF. The CDR3 bases are TGCGCCAGCAGCCCGGACAGGGAGTTGCGCTACGAGCAGTACTTC.

A single count supports this clone. The chain couples TRBV5-5 to TRBJ2-5, with unresolved D. V gave up 3 bases and J gave up 1 base, with 10 bases separating them. CDR1 SGHKS and CDR2 YYEKEE come from the germline V gene (reference sequence). This CDR3 region has 14 residues. The CDR3 sequence is CASSYRLTQETQYF. DNA for the CDR3: TGTGCCAGCAGCTACAGACTGACCCAAGAGACCCAGTACTTC. Supplemented by reference TRBV5-5 and TRBJ2-5, the full variable domain reads DAGVTQSPTHLIKTRGQQVTLRCSPISGHKSVSWYQQVLGQGPQFIFQYYEKEERGRGNFPDRFSARQFPNYSSELNVNALLLGDSALYLCASSYRLTQETQYFGPGTRLLVL.

This rearrangement joins TRBV11-3 to TRBJ1-4; D possibly corresponds to TRBD1 (6 bases). Trimming cost V 0 bases and J 7 bases, with 12 bases left between them. There are 15 residues in the CDR3. The germline V gene has CDR1 SGHNT and CDR2 YENEEA. CDR3 DNA: TGTGCCAGCAGCTTAGAAGGGGGGAGAGGTGAAAAACTGTTTTTT. It yields the protein CASSLEGGRGEKLFF.

V and J are TRBV29-1 and TRBJ2-1; D not resolved. The CDR3 spans 11 residues. In germline, CDR1 is SQVTM, CDR2 ANQGSEA. V shed 1 base and J shed 3 bases, with 1 base lying between them. The CDR3 nucleotides read TGCAGCGTTGAAGGCTACAATGAGCAGTTCTTC. This sequence encodes CSVEGYNEQFF.

This chain joins TRBV6-6 and TRBJ1-5, with D perhaps matching TRBD1 (6 bases). Germline V lookup: CDR1 MNHNY, CDR2 SVGAGI (reference sequence). This CDR3 spans 15 amino acids. Trimming removed 4 bases at V and 3 bases at J, with 13 bases between. The CDR3 DNA is TGTGCCAGCAGTTGGGGGCAGGCCGACAATCAGCCCCAGCATTTT. Protein product: CASSWGQADNQPQHF.

This sequence joins TRBV9 and TRBJ2-1; TRBD1 agrees at 10 bases. CDR3 length: 18 residues. The germline gives CDR1 SGDLS, CDR2 YYNGEE. Trimming cost V 0 bases and J 6 bases; bases outside gene matches: 12. In DNA form, the CDR3 reads TGTGCCAGCAGCGTAGATTCCGGACAGGGGGATTTTGGCAATGAGCAGTTCTTC. It is translated as CASSVDSGQGDFGNEQFF.

This clone was detected a few times. Other DNA sequences within the sample encode an identical CDR3. The chain has TRBV9 and TRBJ2-5, with 8 bases that match TRBD2. This CDR3 has 17 amino acids. V lost 2 bases and J lost 2; bases outside the gene matches: 11. In germline, CDR1 is SGDLS, CDR2 YYNGEE. Here the CDR3 DNA reads TGTGCCAGCAGCGTGGCGGGGGGCTACTACCATCAAGAGACCCAGTACTTC. This gives the protein CASSVAGGYYHQETQYF.

The chain recombines TRBV6-1 with TRBJ2-7; 8 bases map to TRBD2. CDR1 and CDR2 from the germline V gene are MNHNS and SASEGT. Trimming cost V 8 bases and J 6 bases; bases outside gene matches: 0. The CDR3 runs to 10 residues. The CDR3 DNA is TGTGCCAGCCGGGGGGGCGAGCAGTACTTC. Translated: CASRGGEQYF.

The J gene is TRBJ2-3, the V gene TRBV6-1; 7 positions agree with TRBD2. Germline CDR1 and CDR2: MNHNS and SASEGT. Germline trimming cut 1 base from V and 1 base from J; bases unmatched to any gene: 2. There are 15 residues in the CDR3. The CDR3 DNA follows: TGTGCCAGCAGTGAAGAGGCGGGGGGCACAGATACGCAGTATTTT. Its protein product is CASSEEAGGTDTQYF.

This chain uses TRBV9 with TRBJ2-1; 7 bases are a match to TRBD1. After removal of 0 bases from V and 5 bases from J, the junction contained 5 bases not matched to a gene. Germline assignment: CDR1 SGDLS and CDR2 YYNGEE. The CDR3 length is 15 residues. The CDR3 region is CASSVVAQGDNEQFF. CDR3 DNA: TGTGCCAGCAGCGTAGTAGCGCAGGGGGACAATGAGCAGTTCTTC. The full variable domain, with the rest looked up from reference TRBV9 and TRBJ2-1, is DSGVTQTPKHLITATGQRVTLRCSPRSGDLSVYWYQQSLDQGLQFLIQYYNGEERAKGNILERFSAQQFPDLHSELNLSSLELGDSALYFCASSVVAQGDNEQFFGPGTRLTVL.

This clone was counted a few times. The gene calls are TRBV6-5 and TRBJ1-1, with D maybe TRBD1 (5 bases). The CDR3 extends over 13 amino acids. Trimming pared 5 bases from V and 0 bases from J, leaving 7 bases between. Germline assignment: CDR1 MNHEY and CDR2 SVGAGI. The CDR3: CASSRDVNTEAFF. The CDR3 nucleotides read TGTGCCAGCAGTAGGGACGTGAACACTGAAGCTTTCTTT.

CDR3 nucleotide sequence: TGTGCCAGCAGTCTAGCGGACACCTACGAGCAGTACTTC. This translates into CASSLADTYEQYF. The gene calls are TRBV7-2 and TRBJ2-7; 7 bases fit TRBD2. Germline assignment: CDR1 SGHTA and CDR2 FQGNSA. This CDR3 comprises 13 residues. The V and J ends lost 6 bases and 2 bases, in that order; junction bases with no gene match: 4.

Turning to this clone: At one boundary the junction diverges from the germline segment, which might be a read error. This chain connects TRBV5-1 to TRBJ2-1, with D tentatively TRBD2 (6 bases). CDR3 size: 14 residues. The germline V gene has CDR1 SGHRS and CDR2 YFSETQ. The CDR3 region is CASSLWDSNNEQFF. CDR3 DNA sequence: TGCGCCAGCAGCTTGTGGGACTCCAACAATGAGCAGTTCTTC.

This clone was observed once. This chain links TRBV18 with TRBJ1-2; no firm D call. Germline V gives CDR1 KGHSH, CDR2 LQKENI. The CDR3 is made up of 15 amino acids. Trimming pared 3 bases from V and 0 bases from J, leaving 11 bases between. The CDR3 region has the DNA TGTGCCAGCTCACCTTCGGGCAGGCCTAACTATGGCTACACCTTC. The encoded protein is CASSPSGRPNYGYTF.

This chain joins TRBV7-3 and TRBJ1-4; possible D gene TRBD1, 6 bases. In germline, CDR1 is SGHTA, CDR2 FQGTGA. The CDR3 has 15 residues. V lost 5 bases and J 7 bases, leaving 17 bases between the germline ends. In DNA form, the CDR3 reads TGTGCCAGCAGCCCCTCCGGGACACTGGGTGAAAAACTGTTTTTT. Protein: CASSPSGTLGEKLFF.

V usage is TRBV14 and J usage is TRBJ2-3; D gene uncertain. Trimming shortened V by 3 bases and J by 14 bases, and 15 bases separated the two germline ends. This CDR3 spans 12 amino acids. Germline V gene data show CDR1 as SGHDN and CDR2 as FVKESK. CDR3: CASSHVGTTWYF. CDR3 nucleotide sequence: TGTGCCAGCAGCCACGTCGGTACTACTTGGTATTTT.

The chain couples TRBV28 to TRBJ1-1; D perhaps matches TRBD1 (5 bases). With 10 bases removed from V and 1 base from J, the gap between germline ends came to 7 bases. Germline-derived CDR1 and CDR2 are MDHEN and SYDVKM. The CDR3 is 11 amino acids. The CDR3 DNA follows: TGTGCCACCACAGGGAACACTGAAGCTTTCTTT. Translation gives CATTGNTEAFF.

V gene TRBV27 combines with J gene TRBJ2-5; 9 nucleotides match TRBD2. Germline V gives CDR1 MNHEY, CDR2 SMNVEV (reference sequence). The CDR3 loop spans 16 amino acids. V was clipped by 4 bases and J by 1 base; unmatched bases: 7. CDR3 in amino acids: CASSSLAGSTQETQYF. CDR3 DNA: TGTGCCAGCAGTTCTCTAGCGGGGAGTACCCAAGAGACCCAGTACTTC.

The J gene is TRBJ2-3, the V gene TRBV5-8, with 10 bases identical to TRBD2. In germline, CDR1 is SGHTS, CDR2 YDEGEE. V was pared by 0 bases and J by 4 bases, with 2 bases of the junction left unmatched. This CDR3 is built from 15 residues. The CDR3 region is CASSLDLAGADTQYF. In nucleotides, the CDR3 is TGTGCCAGCAGCTTGGATCTAGCGGGGGCAGATACGCAGTATTTT.

The chain is built from TRBV7-2 and TRBJ1-6; TRBD1 aligns across 7 bases. The CDR3 is 17 residues long. The germline V gene encodes CDR1 SGHTA and CDR2 FQGNSA. V dropped 3 bases and J dropped 9; count of bases not matched to a gene: 14. The CDR3 DNA reads TGTGCCAGCAGCTTTTCGATCGACAGGGTAACGGGTTCACCCCTCCACTTT. As protein: CASSFSIDRVTGSPLHF.

V and J are TRBV28 and TRBJ1-6, with TRBD1 matching 8 bases. The V segment lost 2 bases and the J segment 6 bases; nucleotides outside the gene matches: 3. Germline CDR1 and CDR2: MDHEN and SYDVKM. The CDR3 loop spans 15 amino acids. The DNA for the CDR3 is TGTGCCAGCAGTTTACATGACAGGGGTAATTCACCCCTCCACTTT. Protein: CASSLHDRGNSPLHF.

The CDR3 loop reads CASSPNLQGRGNTEAFF. The CDR3 DNA reads as TGCGCCAGCAGCCCAAACCTACAGGGGAGGGGGAACACTGAAGCTTTCTTT. The genes are TRBV4-3 and TRBJ1-1; 7 nucleotides line up with TRBD1. The CDR3 is 17 amino acids. CDR1 is LGHNA and CDR2 is YSLEER in the germline V gene. Trimming removed 4 bases from V and 1 base from J; junction bases left unmatched: 12.

The chain couples TRBV15 to TRBJ1-2; D remains ambiguous. The length of the CDR3 is 13 residues. The V end lost 6 bases, the J end lost 3 bases, and 11 bases lay between the germline ends. Germline CDR1 reads LNHNV; CDR2 reads YYDKDF (reference sequence). The CDR3, as DNA: TGTGCCACCAGACCAAAGGGTGACTATGGCTACACCTTC. Translation: CATRPKGDYGYTF. The full variable domain, in which reference TRBV15 and TRBJ1-2 provide the parts outside the CDR3, is DAMVIQNPRYQVTQFGKPVTLSCSQTLNHNVMYWYQQKSSQAPKLLFHYYDKDFNNEADTPDNFQSRRPNTSFCFLDIRSPGLGDTAMYLCATRPKGDYGYTFGSGTRLTVV.

The rearrangement uses TRBV5-4 and TRBJ1-3; tentative D call: TRBD1 (6 bases). The length of the CDR3 is 16 residues. The germline V and J ends were trimmed by 4 bases and 0 bases, with 14 bases remaining between them. The germline V gene has CDR1 SGHNT and CDR2 YYREEE (reference sequence). The CDR3 loop reads CASSGGGGYSGNTIYF. CDR3 bases: TGTGCCAGCAGCGGGGGGGGCGGATACTCTGGAAACACCATATATTTT.